These 27 T cell receptor beta chains were all obtained from the same sample, sequenced in a study of vaccination effects on CD4 cells after COVID-19 (dated 2022 in TCRdb). Their cognate antigens are unknown. The ViraFEST assay stimulated PBMC with viral peptide pools and then used TCR sequencing to identify antigen-specific CD4+ T cell clonotypes by expansion. After more than nine days of culture, CD4+ T cells were isolated with the EasySep CD4+ T cell isolation kit. None of the healthy vaccine recipients had a prior SARS-CoV-2 infection, which was confirmed by nucleocapsid antibody tests that came back negative both before and after vaccination. Library preparation used the immunoSEQ multiplex PCR assay. Held by TCRdb, this immuneACCESS table contains in-frame sequences only and omits some clones. Under half of the omission traces to an unresolved V gene where checked; the cause of the rest is unknown. The sample includes tens of thousands of clones, with about 72% observed a single time. The ten largest account for around 2.8% of the sample.

The sample in question was CD4+ T cells from PBMCs cultured with HCoV-NL63 spike peptides, obtained before COVID-19 vaccination. Per the publication, the cell subset or site label means: HCoV-NL63 spike overlapping peptide pool stimulation. The receptors were gathered from a human donor who received a COVID-19 vaccine.

This clone appeared a single time. The chain recombines TRBV5-1 with TRBJ1-3; D unclear. The CDR3 is 13 amino acids. The germline gives CDR1 SGHRS, CDR2 YFSETQ. V lost 3 bases, J lost 0 bases, and 4 bases lay in between. The CDR3 bases are TGCGCCAGCAGCTCCGCCTCTGGAAACACCATATATTTT. Translating gives CASSSASGNTIYF.

CDR3 sequence: CASSHQLMGLPEQFF. CDR3 in DNA: TGTGCCAGCAGCCACCAGTTGATGGGTTTACCTGAGCAGTTCTTC. The chain joins TRBV3-1 (or the pseudogene TRBV3-2) to TRBJ2-1; D uncertain. V was cut by 3 bases and J by 9 bases, with 18 bases left in between. CDR1 and CDR2 (germline): LGHDT, YNNKEL (reference sequence). This CDR3 contains 15 residues.

The chain links TRBV5-6 to TRBJ1-4; D possibly corresponds to TRBD1 (6 bases). V lost 2 bases, J lost 7 bases, and 12 bases lay in between. This CDR3 contains 14 residues. The germline CDR1 and CDR2 sequences are SGHDT and YYEEEE. For the CDR3, the DNA is TGTGCCAGCAGCTTTCGAACAGGGCCTGAAAAACTGTTTTTT. Translating gives CASSFRTGPEKLFF.

The chain combines TRBV2 with TRBJ2-7; 8 bases are a match to TRBD1. V lost 3 bases to trimming and J lost 2 bases; unmatched junction nucleotides: 6. This CDR3 contains 15 residues. Germline lookup yields CDR1 SNHLY and CDR2 FYNNEI. CDR3 in amino acids: CASSEAGQGTYEQYV. DNA of the CDR3: TGTGCCAGCAGTGAGGCCGGACAGGGAACCTACGAGCAGTACGTC.

The CDR3 protein is CASGVGGTDTQYF. The CDR3 region has the DNA TGTGCCAGCGGGGTCGGGGGGACAGATACGCAGTATTTT. The chain is built from TRBV6-5 and TRBJ2-3, with 7 bases fitting TRBD2. CDR1 is MNHEY and CDR2 is SVGAGI in the germline V gene. V was clipped by 8 bases and J by 3 bases; unmatched bases: 5. There are 13 residues in the CDR3.

In its sample, this clone was seen a few times. The chain has TRBV11-2 and TRBJ1-1; D is uncertain. This CDR3 comprises 13 residues. V was clipped by 5 bases and J by 5 bases, with 12 bases between them. Germline V CDR1 and CDR2: SGHAT, FQNNGV. The CDR3 protein is CASSREGWTEAFF. CDR3 DNA: TGTGCCAGCAGCCGAGAAGGGTGGACTGAAGCTTTCTTT.

This clone came up once. The rearrangement links TRBV11-2 to TRBJ2-7; D unresolved. V was clipped by 1 base and J by 7 bases, with 14 bases between them. The CDR3 has 14 amino acids. CDR1 is SGHAT, CDR2 FQNNGV, per germline. The CDR3 coding sequence is TGTGCCAGCAGCTTAGGCCCGGGTTTGGGTGAGCAGTACGTC. It encodes CASSLGPGLGEQYV.

The rearrangement uses TRBV19 and TRBJ1-1, with a possible D match to TRBD1 (5 bases). Germline V gene sequence: CDR1 LNHDA, CDR2 SQIVND (reference sequence). V was trimmed by 4 bases and J by 0 bases, leaving 15 bases between them. The CDR3 sequence is 16 residues long. CDR3: CASSRPGGRMNTEAFF. CDR3 in DNA: TGTGCCAGTAGTAGGCCCGGGGGGAGAATGAACACTGAAGCTTTCTTT.

This chain joins TRBV7-2 and TRBJ2-3, with D uncertain. Germline CDR1 SGHTA, CDR2 FQGNSA. Trimming cost V 5 bases and J 4 bases, with 7 bases left between them. This CDR3 has 12 amino acids. CDR3 sequence (DNA): TGTGCCAGCAGCCCCGAATCAGATACGCAGTATTTT. It is translated as CASSPESDTQYF.

This clone was counted a few times. The chain recombines TRBV4-1 with TRBJ1-2; the D gene is possibly TRBD1 (5 bases). This CDR3 contains 16 residues. Trimming removed 2 bases from V and 2 bases from J, with 15 bases in between. The germline gives CDR1 MGHRA, CDR2 YSYEKL. The CDR3 loop is CASSQSPPTANYGYTF. CDR3 DNA sequence: TGCGCCAGCAGCCAATCCCCGCCGACAGCGAACTATGGCTACACCTTC.

The V and J genes are TRBV19 and TRBJ1-2; 7 bases line up with TRBD1. The V and J ends lost 6 bases and 2 bases, in that order; junction bases with no gene match: 9. Germline CDR1 reads LNHDA; CDR2 reads SQIVND (reference sequence). The CDR3 consists of 15 residues. The CDR3 spells CASRATGRSNYGYTF. In DNA, the CDR3 is TGTGCCAGTAGGGCGACAGGGCGATCAAACTATGGCTACACCTTC.

This clone was detected a few times. Here the CDR3 DNA reads TGTGCCAGCAGCCACCAGACAGGGTACAATCAGCCCCAGCATTTT. It codes for CASSHQTGYNQPQHF. V usage is TRBV4-2 and J usage is TRBJ1-5; 7 positions match TRBD1. There are 15 residues in the CDR3. Looked up from germline, CDR1 is LGHNA and CDR2 is YNFKEQ. The J segment lost 3 bases and the V segment lost 3 bases, leaving 5 bases of the junction unmatched.

The chain carries TRBV5-4 and TRBJ1-2; D possibly corresponds to TRBD1 (5 bases). The CDR3 covers 14 residues. Trimming shortened V by 3 bases and J by 3 bases, and 12 bases separated the two germline ends. Per the germline V gene, CDR1 is SGHNT and CDR2 is YYREEE (reference sequence). The chain's CDR3 is CASSYGTDHYGYTF. CDR3 DNA sequence: TGTGCCAGCAGCTATGGGACGGATCACTATGGCTACACCTTC.

J is TRBJ2-1 and V is TRBV7-8; D uncertain. This CDR3 region has 13 residues. V shed 1 base and J shed 3 bases, with 4 bases lying between them. Germline CDR1 reads SGHVS; CDR2 reads FQNEAQ. CDR3 protein: CASSLGYYNEQFF. The CDR3 DNA is TGTGCCAGCAGCTTAGGGTACTACAATGAGCAGTTCTTC.

This clone was counted between two and nine times. The rearrangement links TRBV29-1 to TRBJ2-5, with D maybe TRBD2 (5 bases). The CDR3 is 13 amino acids. V was pared by 5 bases and J by 1 base, with 11 bases between. Germline V lookup: CDR1 SQVTM, CDR2 ANQGSEA. CDR3 loop: CSVPTLGQETQYF. The CDR3, as DNA: TGCAGCGTTCCGACACTAGGCCAAGAGACCCAGTACTTC.

The chain has TRBV7-9 and TRBJ1-1, with D unresolved. CDR3 length: 14 residues. V lost 4 bases and J lost 6, with 15 bases in between. Looked up from germline, CDR1 is SEHNR and CDR2 is FQNEAQ (reference sequence). CDR3 coding DNA: TGTGCCAGCAGCTCGGGCTTAACTGGGGCTGAAGCTTTCTTT. Its translation: CASSSGLTGAEAFF.

This sequence joins TRBV19 and TRBJ1-1; 9 nucleotides align to TRBD1. Per the germline V gene, CDR1 is LNHDA and CDR2 is SQIVND (reference sequence). V lost 4 bases, J lost 7 bases, and 4 bases stayed unmatched. The CDR3 runs 13 residues. The CDR3 protein is CASSRDRGSEAFF. In DNA form, the CDR3 reads TGTGCCAGTAGTAGAGACAGGGGGAGTGAAGCTTTCTTT.

This clone was seen more than once but under ten times. The genes are TRBV4-1 and TRBJ1-5; 9 nucleotides agree with TRBD1. The V gene's germline CDR1 is MGHRA and CDR2 YSYEKL. The junction had 4 bases not matched to a gene; V was cut back by 1 base and J by 0 bases. The CDR3 loop spans 17 amino acids. CDR3 bases: TGCGCCAGCAGCCAAGCGGACAGGGGACTTAGCAATCAGCCCCAGCATTTT. Residues: CASSQADRGLSNQPQHF.

The chain links TRBV18 to TRBJ2-2; 10 bases agree with TRBD1. Germline CDR1 KGHSH, CDR2 LQKENI. The CDR3 runs 14 residues. The ends lost 6 bases at V and 6 bases at J; junction bases unmatched: 4. The CDR3 sequence: CASSSGTGAGELFF. Here the CDR3 DNA reads TGTGCCAGCTCTTCCGGGACAGGGGCCGGGGAGCTGTTTTTT. Filled out from reference TRBV18 and TRBJ2-2, the complete variable domain reads NAGVMQNPRHLVRRRGQEARLRCSPMKGHSHVYWYRQLPEEGLKFMVYLQKENIIDESGMPKERFSAEFPKEGPSILRIQQVVRGDSAAYFCASSSGTGAGELFFGEGSRLTVL.

The chain is built from TRBV9 and TRBJ1-5; no clear D gene. The CDR3 has 13 residues. Germline CDR1 is SGDLS and CDR2 is YYNGEE. The germline V and J ends were trimmed by 2 bases and 4 bases, with 7 bases remaining between them. The CDR3 nucleotides are TGTGCCAGCAGCGTCGGTCGGAATCAGCCCCAGCATTTT. It encodes CASSVGRNQPQHF.

V is TRBV5-8 and J is TRBJ2-2; unclear D gene. Trimming removed 4 bases from V and 1 base from J, with 11 bases in between. The germline CDR1 and CDR2 sequences are SGHTS and YDEGEE. This CDR3 comprises 15 residues. CDR3 residues: CASSQDVWNTGELFF. In DNA form, the CDR3 reads TGTGCCAGCAGCCAGGACGTGTGGAACACCGGGGAGCTGTTTTTT.

The rearrangement joins TRBV6-5 to TRBJ2-7; D gene uncertain. This CDR3 has 13 residues. Deletions cut 5 bases from V and 0 bases from J, with 8 bases between. Germline V gives CDR1 MNHEY, CDR2 SVGAGI. For the CDR3, the DNA is TGTGCCAGCAGTCCTTACGGCTCCTACGAGCAGTACGTC. It encodes CASSPYGSYEQYV.

J is TRBJ2-3 and V is TRBV19, with 9 bases lining up with TRBD2. Per the germline V gene, CDR1 is LNHDA and CDR2 is SQIVND (reference sequence). This CDR3 spans 15 amino acids. V was pared by 4 bases and J by 4 bases, with 6 bases of the junction left unmatched. The CDR3 is CASSNSGGSADTQYF. The CDR3 DNA sequence: TGTGCCAGTAGTAATAGCGGGGGCTCAGCAGATACGCAGTATTTT.

The chain is built from TRBV6-5 and TRBJ1-5; 8 bases match TRBD1. The length of the CDR3 is 15 residues. J gave up 5 bases and V 6 bases, and 9 bases lay outside the gene matches. CDR1 MNHEY and CDR2 SVGAGI come from the germline V gene. As DNA, the CDR3 is TGTGCCAGCAGAACGGACAGGGACCTATATCAGCCCCAGCATTTT. This encodes CASRTDRDLYQPQHF.

This chain joins TRBV6-6 and TRBJ2-7; 8 positions match TRBD1. Germline trimming cut 4 bases from V and 8 bases from J; bases unmatched to any gene: 4. The CDR3 runs 12 residues. Germline values: CDR1 MNHNY, CDR2 SVGAGI (reference sequence). Written as DNA, the CDR3 is TGTGCCAGCAGTTCAGGGGGCGAGAAGCAGTACGTC. Translated, it gives CASSSGGEKQYV.

About this clone itself: Germline and junction disagree at one end, which may indicate a read error. The rearrangement links TRBV27 to TRBJ1-1; 10 nucleotides agree with TRBD1. CDR1 MNHEY and CDR2 SMNVEV come from the germline V gene (reference sequence). The CDR3 loop spans 17 amino acids. This CDR3 is CASSLSGTGVTNTEAFF. The DNA of the CDR3 is TGTGCCAGCAGCTTATCCGGGACAGGGGTCACGAACACTGAAGCTTTCTTT.

The rearrangement links TRBV30 to TRBJ1-3; 8 bases agree with TRBD1. CDR3 length: 15 amino acids. Germline CDR1 is GTSNPN and CDR2 is SVGIG (reference sequence). Unmatched junction bases numbered 3, after V lost 2 bases and J lost 0 bases. DNA for the CDR3: TGTGCCTGGAGTCGGACAGGGAACTCTGGAAACACCATATATTTT. This translates into CAWSRTGNSGNTIYF.